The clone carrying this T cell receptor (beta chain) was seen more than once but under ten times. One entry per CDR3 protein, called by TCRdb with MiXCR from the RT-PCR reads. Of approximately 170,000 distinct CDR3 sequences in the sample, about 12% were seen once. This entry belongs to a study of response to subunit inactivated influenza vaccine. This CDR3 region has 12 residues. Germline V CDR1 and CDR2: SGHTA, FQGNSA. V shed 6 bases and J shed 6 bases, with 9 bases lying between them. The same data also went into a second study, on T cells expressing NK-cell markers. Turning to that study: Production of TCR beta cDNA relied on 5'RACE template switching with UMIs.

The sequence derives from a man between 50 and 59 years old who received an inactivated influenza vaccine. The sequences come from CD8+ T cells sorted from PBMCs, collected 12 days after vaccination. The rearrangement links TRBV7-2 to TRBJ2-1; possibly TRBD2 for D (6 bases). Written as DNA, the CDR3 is TGTGCCAGCAGGGGACTCTTCAATGAGCAGTTCTTC. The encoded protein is CASRGLFNEQFF.